Each of the 24 T cell receptor beta chains below was sequenced from the same sample in a study of sequential checkpoint blockade in melanoma. As to treatment: randomized to nivolumab then ipilimumab (arm A) or the reverse (arm B). Sequenced by immunoSEQ multiplex PCR; TCRdb stores in-frame clones only, minus some. The sample carries 13,000 to 15,000 clones, approximately 72% recorded once. The sample in question was CD8+ T cells sorted from blood (inferred from file names), obtained from a patient given nivolumab and ipilimumab in sequence. These receptors originate from a human donor with melanoma.

The chain recombines TRBV7-9 with TRBJ1-1; perhaps TRBD1 as D (5 bases). The CDR3 has 14 residues. In germline, CDR1 is SEHNR, CDR2 FQNEAQ (reference sequence). V lost 5 bases and J lost 1, with 11 bases in between. In DNA, the CDR3 is TGTGCCAGCAGCGGTTTGCAGGGGAACACTGAAGCTTTCTTT. This sequence encodes CASSGLQGNTEAFF.

J is TRBJ1-1 and V is TRBV30, with TRBD1 as a possible D gene (6 bases). This CDR3 region has 13 residues. V lost 2 bases, J lost 4 bases, and 11 bases lay in between. Germline values: CDR1 GTSNPN, CDR2 SVGIG (reference sequence). CDR3 in DNA: TGTGCCTGGAGTCCTACAGGGACCACTGAAGCTTTCTTT. It codes for CAWSPTGTTEAFF. The variable domain in full, completed from reference TRBV30 and TRBJ1-1, reads SQTIHQWPATLVQPVGSPLSLECTVEGTSNPNLYWYRQAAGRGLQLLFYSVGIGQISSEVPQNLSASRPQDRQFILSSKKLLLSDSGFYLCAWSPTGTTEAFFGQGTRLTVV.

The CDR3 here is CSVTGYTGELFF. CDR3 DNA: TGCAGCGTTACAGGCTATACCGGGGAGCTGTTTTTT. The chain links TRBV29-1 to TRBJ2-2, with D perhaps TRBD1 (5 bases). Trimming shortened V by 5 bases and J by 5 bases, and 9 bases separated the two germline ends. Per the germline V gene, CDR1 is SQVTM and CDR2 is ANQGSEA. This CDR3 region has 12 residues.

The J gene is TRBJ2-5, the V gene TRBV13; TRBD1 matches 9 bases. Matching the DNA end better, TRBJ2-7 makes the J call doubtful. CDR3 length equals 15 residues. Germline V gene data show CDR1 as PRHDT and CDR2 as FYEKMQ (reference sequence). The CDR3 DNA is TGTGCCAGCAGCTTATGGGGACAGGGCGACTACGAGCAGTACTTC. It is translated as CASSLWGQGDYEQYF.

The V gene is TRBV9, the J gene TRBJ2-4, with D hard to call. The CDR3 sequence is 13 residues long. The germline V and J ends were trimmed by 3 bases and 7 bases, with 11 bases remaining between them. Germline V lookup: CDR1 SGDLS, CDR2 YYNGEE. The DNA of the CDR3 is TGTGCCAGCAGCGATACAACGAGGAACATTCAGTACTTC. Protein: CASSDTTRNIQYF.

In its sample, this clone was seen a few times. The chain is built from TRBV19 and TRBJ2-7; 8 bases are shared with TRBD2. The CDR3 runs to 13 residues. Germline V gene lookup returns CDR1 LNHDA and CDR2 SQIVND (reference sequence). After removal of 10 bases from V and 3 bases from J, the junction contained 8 bases not matched to a gene. Here the CDR3 DNA reads TGTGCCACCTCAGCGGGGGCCAGCTACGAGCAGTACTTC. It codes for CATSAGASYEQYF.

The chain joins TRBV4-1 to TRBJ2-5, with D perhaps TRBD1 (6 bases). In germline, CDR1 is MGHRA, CDR2 YSYEKL. This CDR3 region has 16 residues. Trimming took off 2 bases at V and 0 bases at J, with 13 bases between the two ends. As DNA, the CDR3 is TGCGCCAGCAGCCAAACCTTCACAGGGTACCAAGAGACCCAGTACTTC. Translated: CASSQTFTGYQETQYF.

CDR3 sequence reads: CAISVIGGQALSYGYTF. CDR3 DNA: TGTGCCATCAGTGTCATTGGGGGACAGGCCCTTAGTTATGGCTACACCTTC. This chain uses TRBV10-3 with TRBJ1-2, with 8 bases identical to TRBD1. The germline V gene encodes CDR1 ENHRY and CDR2 SYGVKD. The trim removed 4 bases at V and 5 bases at J, leaving 15 bases unmatched. CDR3 length: 17 amino acids.

The chain couples TRBV10-3 to TRBJ2-5, with a possible D match to TRBD2 (5 bases). Germline CDR1 and CDR2: ENHRY and SYGVKD. Trimming removed 2 bases at V and 1 base at J, with 8 bases between. This CDR3 comprises 14 residues. CDR3 loop: CAISEPGFQETQYF. CDR3 bases: TGTGCCATCAGTGAGCCGGGGTTCCAAGAGACCCAGTACTTC.

V is TRBV19 and J is TRBJ2-7; 9 bases align to TRBD1. Germline V lookup: CDR1 LNHDA, CDR2 SQIVND (reference sequence). This CDR3 has 15 residues. Unmatched junction bases numbered 7, after V lost 1 base and J lost 6 bases. The CDR3 region has the DNA TGTGCCAGTAGTATAGGTCACAGGGGGCTCCTCGAGCAGTACTTC. It yields the protein CASSIGHRGLLEQYF.

The chain uses TRBV4-3 and TRBJ2-1; 13 nucleotides agree with TRBD2. The ends lost 3 bases at V and 6 bases at J; junction bases unmatched: 5. The germline gives CDR1 LGHNA, CDR2 YSLEER. The length of the CDR3 is 16 residues. CDR3 region: CASSQGTSGNVNEQFF. The CDR3 DNA is TGCGCCAGCAGCCAGGGGACTAGCGGGAACGTCAATGAGCAGTTCTTC.

V and J are TRBV5-1 and TRBJ2-5; 8 nucleotides agree with TRBD2. CDR3 length equals 14 residues. J lost 5 bases, V lost 5 bases, and 8 bases had no gene match. Germline CDR1 reads SGHRS; CDR2 reads YFSETQ. CDR3 sequence (DNA): TGCGCCAGCAGTTTCGGGGGGGGCGAGGAGACCCAGTACTTC. This encodes CASSFGGGEETQYF.

This clone showed up just a few times. This sequence joins TRBV6-5 and TRBJ2-5, with TRBD1 matching 7 bases. Judging by the DNA end, TRBJ2-7 fits better; the J call may be wrong. This CDR3 has 12 amino acids. Germline lookup yields CDR1 MNHEY and CDR2 SVGAGI. CDR3 in amino acids: CASTQGVHEQYF. The CDR3 coding sequence is TGTGCCAGCACCCAGGGGGTCCACGAGCAGTACTTC.

This clone was seen a single time. The chain recombines TRBV7-6 with TRBJ2-3; 8 bases fit TRBD2. Per germline, CDR1 SGHVS and CDR2 FNYEAQ. Trimming at V came to 1 base and at J to 0 bases, leaving 3 bases not matched to a gene. The CDR3 runs 16 residues. The CDR3 DNA reads as TGTGCCAGCAGCTTAGGGCTAGCGGGTAGCACAGATACGCAGTATTTT. This translates into CASSLGLAGSTDTQYF. Full variable domain (outside the CDR3, taken from reference TRBV7-6 and TRBJ2-3): GAGVSQSPRYKVTKRGQDVALRCDPISGHVSLYWYRQALGQGPEFLTYFNYEAQQDKSGLPNDRFSAERPEGSISTLTIQRTEQRDSAMYRCASSLGLAGSTDTQYFGPGTRLTVL.

This chain connects TRBV2 to TRBJ2-5; 14 bases match TRBD2. The CDR3 contains 18 residues. Germline CDR1 reads SNHLY; CDR2 reads FYNNEI. The junction had 9 bases not matched to a gene; V was cut back by 2 bases and J by 4 bases. CDR3 nucleotides: TGTGCCAGCAGTGAATCTAAGACTAGCGGGGGGGCAAGAGAGACCCAGTACTTC. Its translation is CASSESKTSGGARETQYF.

The chain employs TRBV23-1 and TRBJ2-3; 11 nucleotides match TRBD2. TRBV23-1 is placed among ORFs of uncertain function. The CDR3 is made up of 16 amino acids. Unmatched junction bases numbered 9, after V lost 6 bases and J lost 4 bases. In DNA, the CDR3 is TGCGCCAGCAGCCACTTTAGCGGGGGGGCCCCAGATACGCAGTATTTT. Encoded protein: CASSHFSGGAPDTQYF.

This clone was observed a single time. The rearrangement links TRBV7-9 to TRBJ2-5; 7 bases are a match to TRBD1. The J call may be mistaken, given a closer DNA end match to TRBJ2-7. The germline CDR1 and CDR2 sequences are SEHNR and FQNEAQ (reference sequence). This CDR3 has 14 amino acids. The CDR3 protein is CASSSRDSAYEQYF. In nucleotides, the CDR3 is TGTGCCAGCAGCTCAAGGGACAGCGCTTACGAGCAGTACTTC.

The chain employs TRBV5-6 and TRBJ1-2; TRBD1 matches 9 bases. Per the germline V gene, CDR1 is SGHDT and CDR2 is YYEEEE. The CDR3 covers 15 residues. J lost 5 bases, V lost 4 bases, and 9 bases had no gene match. The CDR3 loop reads CASSPGQGGAYGYTF. CDR3 DNA sequence: TGTGCCAGCAGCCCGGGACAGGGAGGAGCTTATGGCTACACCTTC.

This chain uses TRBV13 with TRBJ2-6; TRBD1 matches 9 bases. Per the germline V gene, CDR1 is PRHDT and CDR2 is FYEKMQ (reference sequence). Losses at the gene ends were 6 bases for V and 0 bases for J; bases not matched to a gene: 6. This CDR3 is built from 17 residues. The CDR3 nucleotides are TGTGCCAGCAGTTCCGGGACAGGGCCCTCTGGGGCCAACGTCCTGACTTTC. It is translated as CASSSGTGPSGANVLTF.

This clone occurred once. The chain uses TRBV23-1 and TRBJ2-5, with a possible D match to TRBD2 (5 bases). TRBV23-1 falls under the ORF class, with uncertain function. V was cut by 0 bases and J by 1 base, with 12 bases left in between. The CDR3 spans 16 residues. CDR3 loop: CASSQSGLTSQETQYF. The DNA for the CDR3 is TGCGCCAGCAGTCAATCAGGACTTACTAGCCAAGAGACCCAGTACTTC.

The chain combines TRBV7-9 with TRBJ2-5, with D hard to call. The CDR3 has 14 residues. Trimming cost V 2 bases and J 3 bases, with 10 bases left between them. The germline gives CDR1 SEHNR, CDR2 FQNEAQ (reference sequence). The CDR3 DNA reads TGTGCCAGCAGCTTACGGGTCAAGGAAGAGACCCAGTACTTC. Translated: CASSLRVKEETQYF.

V gene TRBV6-5 combines with J gene TRBJ2-3, with a weak D call TRBD2 (6 bases). The germline gives CDR1 MNHEY, CDR2 SVGAGI. This CDR3 region has 13 residues. The V end lost 6 bases, the J end lost 2 bases, and 9 bases lay between the germline ends. This CDR3 reads CASSGGYTDTQYF. The CDR3 DNA follows: TGTGCCAGCAGCGGGGGATACACAGATACGCAGTATTTT.

The chain couples TRBV29-1 to TRBJ1-2; a weak D match, TRBD1 (6 bases). The CDR3 has 12 residues. Looked up from germline, CDR1 is SQVTM and CDR2 is ANQGSEA. Trimming removed 6 bases at V and 4 bases at J, with 12 bases between. The CDR3 sequence: CSVLEGGYGYTF. The CDR3, as DNA: TGCAGCGTCCTCGAAGGGGGCTATGGCTACACCTTC.

The genes are TRBV4-2 and TRBJ2-2; D is undetermined. Germline assignment: CDR1 LGHNA and CDR2 YNFKEQ. This CDR3 comprises 17 residues. Between the trimmed V and J ends, which lost 2 bases and 4 bases, there was a span of 17 bases. The CDR3 loop reads CASSQPLGVVGTGELFF. CDR3 bases: TGTGCCAGCAGCCAACCCTTAGGAGTCGTGGGCACCGGGGAGCTGTTTTTT.